The rows below give T cell receptor beta chains drawn from one sample of a study of T-cell reconstitution after alpha-beta-depleted transplantation in children. One entry per CDR3 protein, called by TCRdb with MiXCR from the PCR reads. In the table there are fewer than 550,000 distinct CDR3 sequences, 11% of which are singletons. The sequencing used PBMCs from the stem cell graft donor, collected from the stem cell graft. The receptors here all came from a human donor who donated a stem cell graft to a child with acute myeloid leukemia. Each CDR3 is given with its conserved first and last residue. The order of the fields is CDR3 length, J gene, D gene, clone size, V gene, CDR3 protein, CDR3 DNA. D genes are given only for firm matches. Expanded clones are given a class, and other clones once, few, many or no size at all.

15 TRBJ2-7 TRBD1 . TRBV11-2 CASSTTRTGKYEQYF TGTGCCAGCAGCACCACTCGGACAGGGAAATACGAGCAGTACTTC
13 TRBJ2-2 . . TRBV30 CALQEGYIGELFF TGTGCCCTACAAGAGGGGTATATCGGGGAGCTGTTTTTT
15 TRBJ2-1 . . TRBV11-1 CASSPLVEGYNEQFF TGTGCCAGCAGCCCTCTAGTAGAGGGATACAATGAGCAGTTCTTC
16 TRBJ2-1 . . TRBV10-1 CASSRTLGVSANEQFF TGCGCCAGCAGTCGTACCCTTGGCGTTTCGGCGAATGAGCAGTTCTTC
15 TRBJ2-5 TRBD1 many TRBV20-1 CSARVLGQALETQYF TGCAGTGCTAGAGTTCTGGGACAGGCACTAGAGACCCAGTACTTC
16 TRBJ2-4 . . TRBV4-1 CASSHMLRGTKNIQYF TGCGCCAGCAGCCACATGCTGCGGGGAACCAAAAACATTCAGTACTTC
15 TRBJ2-3 TRBD2 . TRBV7-2 CASSRSAGDTDTQYF TGTGCCAGCAGCCGATCGGCGGGGGATACAGATACGCAGTATTTT
12 TRBJ1-2 . few TRBV20-1 CSARVRVYGYTF TGCAGTGCTAGAGTGCGGGTCTATGGCTACACCTTC
14 TRBJ1-2 . . TRBV6-1 CASTSPDSGYGYTF TGTGCCAGCACCTCCCCCGACAGTGGCTATGGCTACACCTTC
10 TRBJ1-2 . few TRBV6-6 CASKGDGYTF TGTGCCAGCAAGGGGGACGGCTACACCTTC
15 TRBJ1-6 TRBD1 few TRBV12-3/TRBV12-4 CASTLTTGADSPLHF TGTGCCAGCACCCTAACGACAGGGGCGGATTCACCCCTCCACTTT
15 TRBJ2-7 TRBD1 . TRBV20-1 CSAREQTGTPYEQYF TGCAGTGCTAGAGAACAGACAGGGACGCCCTACGAGCAGTACTTC
15 TRBJ1-5 . many TRBV6-1 CASSEEAGGNQPQHF TGTGCCAGCAGTGAAGAGGCAGGGGGCAATCAGCCCCAGCATTTT
17 TRBJ2-1 TRBD2 many TRBV20-1 CSAPTSGGAPLNNEQFF TGCAGTGCTCCGACTAGCGGGGGAGCACCCTTGAACAATGAGCAGTTCTTC
15 TRBJ2-2 TRBD2 few TRBV5-1 CASATSGSMAGELFF TGCGCCAGCGCGACTAGCGGGAGTATGGCCGGGGAGCTGTTTTTT
15 TRBJ2-3 TRBD1 few TRBV5-1 CASTALETGGDTQYF TGCGCCAGCACCGCCTTAGAGACAGGGGGAGATACGCAGTATTTT
15 TRBJ2-1 . . TRBV20-1 CSARGLGGTYNEQFF TGCAGTGCTAGAGGGCTAGGCGGTACCTACAATGAGCAGTTCTTC
15 TRBJ2-1 . . TRBV7-3 CASSLTVSSYNEQFF TGTGCCAGCAGCTTGACAGTAAGCTCCTACAATGAGCAGTTCTTC
15 TRBJ2-5 TRBD1 few TRBV29-1 CSVAGQGAFVETQYF TGCAGCGTCGCGGGACAGGGGGCTTTCGTGGAGACCCAGTACTTC
14 TRBJ2-7 . . TRBV5-1 CAISSKGSSYEQYF TGTGCCATCAGCTCAAAGGGGAGCTCCTACGAGCAGTACTTC
15 TRBJ1-1 . many TRBV6-1 CASNPVVGRDTEAFF TGTGCCAGCAATCCCGTCGTAGGGCGGGACACTGAAGCTTTCTTT
15 TRBJ2-3 . . TRBV3-1 CASSQDNRDTDTQYF TGTGCCAGCAGCCAAGATAACAGGGATACAGATACGCAGTATTTT
15 TRBJ2-1 TRBD2 many TRBV5-1 CASSGGTSSYNEQFF TGCGCCAGCAGCGGCGGGACTAGCAGCTACAATGAGCAGTTCTTC
17 TRBJ2-1 TRBD2 few TRBV6-2/TRBV6-3 CASSYSGGLADYNEQFF TGTGCCAGCAGTTACTCCGGAGGACTAGCGGACTACAATGAGCAGTTCTTC
13 TRBJ1-4 TRBD1 many TRBV7-2 CASSRGQGEKLFF TGTGCCAGCAGCCGCGGACAGGGGGAAAAACTGTTTTTT
13 TRBJ2-5 . . TRBV12-5 CASCQEGVETQYF TGTGCCTCCTGCCAAGAAGGGGTTGAGACCCAGTACTTC
15 TRBJ2-6 . . TRBV6-1 CASSVRGAGANVLTF TGTGCCAGCAGTGTCCGAGGGGCTGGGGCCAACGTCCTGACTTTC
14 TRBJ2-7 TRBD1 few TRBV29-1 CSVVLDRAGYEQYF TGCAGCGTTGTTTTGGACAGGGCCGGTTACGAGCAGTACTTC
13 TRBJ2-1 . many TRBV5-1 CASSFLTLDEQFF TGCGCCAGCAGCTTCCTGACTTTAGATGAGCAGTTCTTC
13 TRBJ2-2 . few TRBV20-1 CSATGTHTGELFF TGCAGTGCCACCGGGACACACACCGGGGAGCTGTTTTTT
14 TRBJ2-3 . . TRBV5-1 CASSRTGTPDTQYF TGCGCCAGCAGCCGCACAGGGACCCCAGATACGCAGTATTTT
19 TRBJ2-1 TRBD2 few TRBV11-2 CASSIGLAGGYSSYNEQFF TGTGCCAGCAGCATCGGACTAGCGGGGGGTTATAGCTCCTACAATGAGCAGTTCTTC